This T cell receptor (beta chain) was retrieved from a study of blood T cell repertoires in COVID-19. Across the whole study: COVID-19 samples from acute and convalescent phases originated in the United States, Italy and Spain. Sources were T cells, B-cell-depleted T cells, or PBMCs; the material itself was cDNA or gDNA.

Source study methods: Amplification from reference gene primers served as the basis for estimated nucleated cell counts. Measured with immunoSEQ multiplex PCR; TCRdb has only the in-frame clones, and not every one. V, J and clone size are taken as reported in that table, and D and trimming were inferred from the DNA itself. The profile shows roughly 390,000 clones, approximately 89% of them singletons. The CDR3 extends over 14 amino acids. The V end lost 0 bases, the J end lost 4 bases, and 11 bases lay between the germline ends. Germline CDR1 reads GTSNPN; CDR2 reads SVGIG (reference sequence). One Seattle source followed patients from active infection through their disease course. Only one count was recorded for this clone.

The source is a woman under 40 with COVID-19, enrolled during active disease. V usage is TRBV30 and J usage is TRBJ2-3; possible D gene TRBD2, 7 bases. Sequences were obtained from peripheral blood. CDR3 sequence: CAWSVLGGADTQYF. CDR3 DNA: TGTGCCTGGAGTGTTTTAGGGGGGGCAGATACGCAGTATTTT.